A single sample gave rise to the 9 T cell receptor beta chains below, sequenced in a study of CD8 T cells in ankylosing spondylitis. TCRdb ran MiXCR on the 5' RACE reads and lists one entry per CDR3 protein. The sample contains about 130,000 distinct CDR3 sequences, about 7% of which appear only once. The sequencing input was blood, either unsorted or a sorted T cell fraction (not recorded which). These receptors originate from a male donor with ankylosing spondylitis or in good health (not recorded which).

This clonotype has ten or more counts. Here the CDR3 DNA reads TGTGCCAGCAGCGGCCGGGACCGCTTCATGAACACTGAAGCTTTCTTT. It translates to CASSGRDRFMNTEAFF. This chain links TRBV7-8 with TRBJ1-1, with TRBD1 as a possible D gene (5 bases). Germline CDR1 reads SGHVS; CDR2 reads FQNEAQ. V lost 5 bases and J lost 0, with 16 bases in between. The CDR3 has 16 amino acids.

In its sample, this clonotype was seen many times. V is TRBV6-1 and J is TRBJ2-1, with 8 nucleotides matching TRBD1. J gave up 3 bases and V 4 bases, and 2 bases lay outside the gene matches. CDR1 and CDR2 (germline): MNHNS, SASEGT. The CDR3 runs 14 residues. As DNA, the CDR3 is TGTGCCAGCAGTGCAGGGGGCAACTACAATGAGCAGTTCTTC. Its protein product is CASSAGGNYNEQFF.

This clonotype was seen repeatedly, ten times or more. The chain carries TRBV20-1 and TRBJ2-3, with D perhaps TRBD1 (6 bases). Looked up from germline, CDR1 is DFQATT and CDR2 is SNEGSKA (reference sequence). The ends were cut back, 7 bases at V and 2 bases at J, with 13 bases in the middle. CDR3 length equals 13 residues. The CDR3 loop is CSGGGGVTDTQYF. For the CDR3, the DNA is TGCAGTGGGGGTGGGGGCGTCACAGATACGCAGTATTTT.

Ten or more counts support this clonotype. This chain uses TRBV19 with TRBJ2-3; D remains ambiguous. The V and J ends lost 5 bases and 1 base respectively, with 7 bases between them. Germline lookup yields CDR1 LNHDA and CDR2 SQIVND (reference sequence). CDR3 length: 13 amino acids. The CDR3 nucleotides are TGTGCCAGTAGTTTTGCCCGCACAGATACGCAGTATTTT. Translating gives CASSFARTDTQYF.

The V gene is TRBV7-9, the J gene TRBJ1-1, with a tentative D call TRBD1 (5 bases). V lost 5 bases and J lost 0, with 13 bases in between. Germline values: CDR1 SEHNR, CDR2 FQNEAQ (reference sequence). This CDR3 comprises 15 residues. CDR3 DNA sequence: TGTGCCAGCAGCCTCGGGACCCTAATGAACACTGAAGCTTTCTTT. Its translation is CASSLGTLMNTEAFF.

This clonotype was seen repeatedly, ten times or more. The rearrangement joins TRBV20-1 to TRBJ2-5; tentative D call: TRBD1 (6 bases). The ends were cut back, 0 bases at V and 0 bases at J, with 23 bases in the middle. Germline lookup yields CDR1 DFQATT and CDR2 SNEGSKA (reference sequence). The length of the CDR3 is 19 residues. The CDR3 DNA reads as TGCAGTGCTAGAGATTTACAACGAACGGACAGCTCGTACCAAGAGACCCAGTACTTC. It is translated as CSARDLQRTDSSYQETQYF.

This clonotype was counted only a few times. The V call is TRBV30, the J call TRBJ1-3; D uncertain. The V end was cut by 2 bases, the J end by 1 base, with 15 bases between. There are 16 residues in the CDR3. Germline V gene sequence: CDR1 GTSNPN, CDR2 SVGIG (reference sequence). The CDR3 loop reads CAWSPQNSISGNTIYF. The CDR3, as DNA: TGTGCCTGGAGTCCACAGAACAGCATTTCTGGAAACACCATATATTTT.

The sample holds many counts of this clonotype. The chain employs TRBV6-2 or TRBV6-3 and TRBJ2-7; possible D gene TRBD2, 6 bases. Germline V gene data show CDR1 as MNHEY and CDR2 as SVGEGT. The CDR3 spans 13 residues. Trimming left V 10 bases short and J 3 bases short, with 16 bases between. This CDR3 is CAINQRRGYEQYF. The CDR3 bases are TGTGCCATTAACCAGAGGCGGGGCTACGAGCAGTACTTC.

The J gene is TRBJ2-3, the V gene TRBV5-1; 7 bases fit TRBD2. Germline assignment: CDR1 SGHRS and CDR2 YFSETQ. The CDR3 totals 16 residues. V lost 7 bases, J lost 4 bases, and 15 bases stayed unmatched. The CDR3 nucleotides read TGCGCCAGCCGGATTGGGGCGCGGGAGTCTCCAGATACGCAGTATTTT. It is translated as CASRIGARESPDTQYF.